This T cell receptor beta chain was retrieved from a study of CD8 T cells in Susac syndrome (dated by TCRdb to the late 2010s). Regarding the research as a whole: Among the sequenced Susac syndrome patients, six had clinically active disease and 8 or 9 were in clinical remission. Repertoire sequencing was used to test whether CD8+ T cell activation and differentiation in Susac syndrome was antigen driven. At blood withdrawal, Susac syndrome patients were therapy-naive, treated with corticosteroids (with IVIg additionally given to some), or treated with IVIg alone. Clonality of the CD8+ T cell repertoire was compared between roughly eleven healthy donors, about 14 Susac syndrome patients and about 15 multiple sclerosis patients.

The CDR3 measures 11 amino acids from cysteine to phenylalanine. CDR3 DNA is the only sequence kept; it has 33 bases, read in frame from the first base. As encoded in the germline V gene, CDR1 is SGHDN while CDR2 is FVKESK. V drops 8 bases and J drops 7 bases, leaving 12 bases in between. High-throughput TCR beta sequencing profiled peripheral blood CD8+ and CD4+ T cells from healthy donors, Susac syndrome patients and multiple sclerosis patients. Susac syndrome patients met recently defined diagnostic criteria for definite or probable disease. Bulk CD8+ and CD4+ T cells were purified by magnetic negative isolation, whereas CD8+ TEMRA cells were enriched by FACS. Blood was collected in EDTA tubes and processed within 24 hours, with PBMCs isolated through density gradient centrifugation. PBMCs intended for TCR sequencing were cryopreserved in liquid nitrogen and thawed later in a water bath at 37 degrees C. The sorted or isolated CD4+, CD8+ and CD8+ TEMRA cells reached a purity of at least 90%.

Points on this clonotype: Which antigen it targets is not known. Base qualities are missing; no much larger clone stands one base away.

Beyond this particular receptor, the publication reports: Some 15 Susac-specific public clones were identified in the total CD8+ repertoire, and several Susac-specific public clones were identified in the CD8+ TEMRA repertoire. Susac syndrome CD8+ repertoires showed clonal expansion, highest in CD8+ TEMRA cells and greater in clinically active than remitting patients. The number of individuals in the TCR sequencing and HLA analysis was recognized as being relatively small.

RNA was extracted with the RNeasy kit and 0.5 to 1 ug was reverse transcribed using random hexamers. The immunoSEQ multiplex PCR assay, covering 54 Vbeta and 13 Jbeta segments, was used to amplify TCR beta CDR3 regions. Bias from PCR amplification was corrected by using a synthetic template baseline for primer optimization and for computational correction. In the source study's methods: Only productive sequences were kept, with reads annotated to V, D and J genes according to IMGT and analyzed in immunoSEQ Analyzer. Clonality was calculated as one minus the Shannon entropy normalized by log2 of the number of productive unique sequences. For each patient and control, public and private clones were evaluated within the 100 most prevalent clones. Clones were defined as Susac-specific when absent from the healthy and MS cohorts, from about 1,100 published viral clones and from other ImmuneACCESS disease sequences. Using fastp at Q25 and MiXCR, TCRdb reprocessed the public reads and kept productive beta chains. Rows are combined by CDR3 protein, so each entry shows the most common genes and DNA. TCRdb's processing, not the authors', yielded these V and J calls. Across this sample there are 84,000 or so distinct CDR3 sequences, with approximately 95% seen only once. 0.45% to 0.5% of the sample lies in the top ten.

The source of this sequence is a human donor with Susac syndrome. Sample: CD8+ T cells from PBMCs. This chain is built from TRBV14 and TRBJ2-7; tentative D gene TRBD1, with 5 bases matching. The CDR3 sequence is CASGQGGEQYF. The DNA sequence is TGTGCCAGCGGTCAGGGTGGTGAGCAGTACTTC.